Presented here are 2 T cell receptor beta chains from one specimen sequenced in a study of OX40 agonist ivuxolimab in advanced cancers. Some clones are missing from TCRdb's copy, which holds only in-frame ones; the method was immunoSEQ multiplex PCR. The repertoire holds about 46,000 clones, with 82% as singletons. The starting material was CD4+ or CD8+ T cells sorted from blood, obtained in a trial of the OX40 agonist ivuxolimab. Every receptor here comes from an adult with an advanced solid tumor such as melanoma, head and neck, liver or kidney cancer.

The V and J genes are TRBV9 and TRBJ2-2; D might be TRBD2 (7 bases). V was trimmed by 4 bases and J by 3 bases, leaving 13 bases between them. In germline, CDR1 is SGDLS, CDR2 YYNGEE. This CDR3 is built from 15 residues. The DNA of the CDR3 is TGTGCCAGCAGCAAAGGGGGGGACCACACCGGGGAGCTGTTTTTT. It codes for CASSKGGDHTGELFF.

The V gene is TRBV10-1, the J gene TRBJ2-7; D tentatively fits TRBD1 or TRBD2 (5 bases each). Trimming stripped 4 bases from V and 3 bases from J, with 10 bases between. Germline V gene data show CDR1 as WNHNN and CDR2 as SYGVQD (reference sequence). CDR3 length: 13 amino acids. The CDR3 loop reads CASSGDGYYEQYF. The CDR3 DNA follows: TGCGCCAGCAGTGGGGACGGATACTACGAGCAGTACTTC.